These 8 T cell receptor beta chains came from one sample sequenced in a study of blood T cells in healthy people across ages. The use of a sample-barcoded 5' primer and a J-beta primer mix characterized a second PCR of about 7 to 12 cycles. TCRdb re-called the 5' RACE reads through MiXCR, storing one row per CDR3 protein. The sample carries hundreds of thousands of distinct CDR3 sequences, about a third recorded once. Sequencing input: blood. These receptors originate from a woman of 80 years or more in good health.

By proportion, this clonotype is medium-sized. V usage is TRBV5-1 and J usage is TRBJ2-7, with D unclear. The CDR3 length is 14 residues. Germline CDR1 SGHRS, CDR2 YFSETQ. Deletions cut 0 bases from V and 7 bases from J, with 14 bases between. The CDR3 nucleotides are TGCGCCAGCAGCTTGGGTGGCAGCCCCCAGGAGCAGTACTTC. Amino acids: CASSLGGSPQEQYF.

This clonotype was seen many times. The rearrangement uses TRBV7-9 and TRBJ2-1; tentatively, D is TRBD2 (7 bases). Trimming shortened V by 5 bases and J by 5 bases, and 13 bases separated the two germline ends. The CDR3 runs 14 residues. Germline-derived CDR1 and CDR2 are SEHNR and FQNEAQ (reference sequence). The CDR3 DNA reads TGTGCCAGCAGCATTGGGGGGGCGAACAATGAGCAGTTCTTC. Amino acid sequence: CASSIGGANNEQFF. Filled out from reference TRBV7-9 and TRBJ2-1, the complete variable domain reads DTGVSQNPRHKITKRGQNVTFRCDPISEHNRLYWYRQTLGQGPEFLTYFQNEAQLEKSRLLSDRFSAERPKGSFSTLEIQRTEQGDSAMYLCASSIGGANNEQFFGPGTRLTVL.

This clonotype has ten or more counts. The chain couples TRBV20-1 to TRBJ2-7; 7 bases map to TRBD1. The CDR3 contains 12 residues. The ends lost 3 bases at V and 6 bases at J; junction bases unmatched: 5. Germline V gene data show CDR1 as DFQATT and CDR2 as SNEGSKA (reference sequence). The CDR3 DNA sequence: TGCAGTGCTAGGGGCCCAGGGGGCGAGCAGTACTTC. It is translated as CSARGPGGEQYF.

The V and J genes are TRBV5-1 and TRBJ2-1, with 11 bases identical to TRBD2. Trimming removed 1 base from V and 4 bases from J; junction bases left unmatched: 16. The CDR3 has 20 residues. The germline gives CDR1 SGHRS, CDR2 YFSETQ. CDR3 in DNA: TGCGCCAGCAGCTTGTTTGGGACTAGCGGCTCGTCAGATCCTTACAATGAGCAGTTCTTC. It specifies CASSLFGTSGSSDPYNEQFF.

With regard to this clonotype: A single base separates this from a much larger clone, so it may be a read error. The V gene is TRBV21-1, the J gene TRBJ2-4; the table's D call of TRBD1 was not tested on the DNA. The J call may be in error: the DNA end matches TRBJ2-7 better. TRBV21-1 is recorded as a pseudogene. The CDR3 covers 15 residues. The DNA for the CDR3 is TGTACCAGCAGCAAAGTTTACAGGGGGCTATTCGAGCAGTACTTC. Encoded protein: CTSSKVYRGLFEQYF.

This clonotype was seen ten or more times. The CDR3, as DNA: TGCAGTGCCAGTTCCCCCGGGGGCAGGGAGACCCAGTACTTC. It codes for CSASSPGGRETQYF. The chain couples TRBV20-1 to TRBJ2-5, with D possibly being TRBD1 or TRBD2 (6 bases each). This CDR3 has 14 amino acids. Germline V gives CDR1 DFQATT, CDR2 SNEGSKA (reference sequence). Trimming left V 6 bases short and J 5 bases short, with 19 bases between.

Concerning this clonotype itself: A read error is possible here, since a much larger clone lies one base away. The V gene is TRBV20-1, the J gene TRBJ1-2; no definite D call. The CDR3 has 16 amino acids. Germline lookup yields CDR1 DFQATT and CDR2 SNEGSKA (reference sequence). CDR3 nucleotides: TGCACTGCCCTGGCCGCACAGTCGACTCATGGCTATGGCTACACCTTC. It codes for CTALAAQSTHGYGYTF.

This clonotype appeared many times. CDR3 sequence (DNA): TGCGCCAGCAGCTTGGGACTAGGGCCCTACGAGCAGTACTTC. Translation: CASSLGLGPYEQYF. This rearrangement joins TRBV5-1 to TRBJ2-7, with D possibly being TRBD2 (6 bases). The ends were cut back, 0 bases at V and 2 bases at J, with 9 bases in the middle. The germline V gene has CDR1 SGHRS and CDR2 YFSETQ. The CDR3 has 14 amino acids.